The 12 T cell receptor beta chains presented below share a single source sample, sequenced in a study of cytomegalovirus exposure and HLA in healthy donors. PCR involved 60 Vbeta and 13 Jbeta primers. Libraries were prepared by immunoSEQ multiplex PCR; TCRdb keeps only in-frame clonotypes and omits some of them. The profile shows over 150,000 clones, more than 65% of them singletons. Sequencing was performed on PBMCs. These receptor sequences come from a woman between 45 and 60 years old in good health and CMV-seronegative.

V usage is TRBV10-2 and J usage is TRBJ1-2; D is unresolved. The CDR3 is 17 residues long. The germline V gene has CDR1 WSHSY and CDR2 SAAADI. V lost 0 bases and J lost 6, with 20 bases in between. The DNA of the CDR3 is TGCGCCAGCAGTGAGTCGGGAGATCGCCAGAAGATCCATGGCTACACCTTC. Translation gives CASSESGDRQKIHGYTF.

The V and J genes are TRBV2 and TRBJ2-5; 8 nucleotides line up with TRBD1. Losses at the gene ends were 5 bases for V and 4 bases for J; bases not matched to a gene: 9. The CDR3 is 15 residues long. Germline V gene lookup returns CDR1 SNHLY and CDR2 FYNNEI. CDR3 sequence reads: CASSSEQGELETQYF. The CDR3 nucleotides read TGTGCCAGCAGTTCTGAACAGGGGGAATTAGAGACCCAGTACTTC.

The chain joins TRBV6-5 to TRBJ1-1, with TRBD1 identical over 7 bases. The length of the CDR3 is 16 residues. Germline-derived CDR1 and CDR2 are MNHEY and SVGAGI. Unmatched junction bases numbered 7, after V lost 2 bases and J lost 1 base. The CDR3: CASSYPGGPGNTEAFF. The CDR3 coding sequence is TGTGCCAGCAGTTACCCAGGGGGACCGGGGAACACTGAAGCTTTCTTT.

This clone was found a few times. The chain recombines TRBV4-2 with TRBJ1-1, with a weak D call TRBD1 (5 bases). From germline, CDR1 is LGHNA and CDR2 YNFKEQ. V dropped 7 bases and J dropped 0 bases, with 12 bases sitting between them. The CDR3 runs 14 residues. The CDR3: CASIQTGVNTEAFF. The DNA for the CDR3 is TGTGCCAGCATCCAGACGGGGGTGAACACTGAAGCTTTCTTT.

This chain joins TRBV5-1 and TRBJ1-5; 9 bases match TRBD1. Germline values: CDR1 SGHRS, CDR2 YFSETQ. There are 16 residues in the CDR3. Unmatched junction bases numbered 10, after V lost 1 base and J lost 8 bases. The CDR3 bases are TGCGCCAGCAGCTTGTCCGGGACAGGGTTTATGGAGCCCCAGCATTTT. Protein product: CASSLSGTGFMEPQHF.

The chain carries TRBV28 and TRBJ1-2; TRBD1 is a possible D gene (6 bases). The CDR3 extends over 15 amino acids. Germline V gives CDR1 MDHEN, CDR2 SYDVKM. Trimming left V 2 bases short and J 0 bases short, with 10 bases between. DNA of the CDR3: TGTGCCAGCAGTTTAGCAGGGGCGGCTAACTATGGCTACACCTTC. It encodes CASSLAGAANYGYTF.

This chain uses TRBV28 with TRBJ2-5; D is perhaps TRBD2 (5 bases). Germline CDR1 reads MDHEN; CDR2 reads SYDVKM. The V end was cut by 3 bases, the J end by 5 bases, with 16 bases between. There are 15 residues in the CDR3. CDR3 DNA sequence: TGTGCCAGCAGTTTCGAGGGTACCATCCTCGAGACCCAGTACTTC. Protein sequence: CASSFEGTILETQYF. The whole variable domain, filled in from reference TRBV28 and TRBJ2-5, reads DVKVTQSSRYLVKRTGEKVFLECVQDMDHENMFWYRQDPGLGLRLIYFSYDVKMKEKGDIPEGYSVSREKKERFSLILESASTNQTSMYLCASSFEGTILETQYFGPGTRLLVL.

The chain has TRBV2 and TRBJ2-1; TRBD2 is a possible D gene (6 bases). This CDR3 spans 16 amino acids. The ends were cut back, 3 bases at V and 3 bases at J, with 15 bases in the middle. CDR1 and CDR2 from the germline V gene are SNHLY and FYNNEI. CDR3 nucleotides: TGTGCCAGCAGTGAGGAGGGGCTGGACCTCTACAATGAGCAGTTCTTC. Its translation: CASSEEGLDLYNEQFF.

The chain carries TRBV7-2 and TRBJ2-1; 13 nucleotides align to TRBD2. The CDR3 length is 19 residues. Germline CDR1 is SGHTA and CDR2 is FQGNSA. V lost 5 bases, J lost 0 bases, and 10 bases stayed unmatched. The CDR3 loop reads CASSPRTSGSRSSYNEQFF. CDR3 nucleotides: TGTGCCAGCAGCCCGCGGACTAGCGGGAGTAGGAGCTCCTACAATGAGCAGTTCTTC.

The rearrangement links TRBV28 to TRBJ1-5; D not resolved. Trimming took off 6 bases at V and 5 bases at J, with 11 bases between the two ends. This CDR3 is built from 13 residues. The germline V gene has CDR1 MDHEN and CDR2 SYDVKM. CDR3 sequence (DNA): TGTGCCAGCAGCCCCCCCGGGTATCAGCCCCAGCATTTT. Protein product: CASSPPGYQPQHF.

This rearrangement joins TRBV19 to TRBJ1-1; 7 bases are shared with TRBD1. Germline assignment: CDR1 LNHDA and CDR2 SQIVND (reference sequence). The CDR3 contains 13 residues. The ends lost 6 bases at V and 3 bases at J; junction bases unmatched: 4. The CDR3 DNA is TGTGCCAGTAGGGACACAGGGGACACTGAAGCTTTCTTT. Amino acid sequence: CASRDTGDTEAFF.

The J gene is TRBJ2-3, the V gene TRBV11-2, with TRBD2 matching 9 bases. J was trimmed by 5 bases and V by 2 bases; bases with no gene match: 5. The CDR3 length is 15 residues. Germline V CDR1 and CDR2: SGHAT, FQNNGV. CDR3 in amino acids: CASSLPGLARDTQYF. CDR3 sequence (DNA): TGTGCCAGCAGCTTACCGGGACTAGCCAGAGATACGCAGTATTTT. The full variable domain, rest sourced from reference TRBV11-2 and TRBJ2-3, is EAGVAQSPRYKIIEKRQSVAFWCNPISGHATLYWYQQILGQGPKLLIQFQNNGVVDDSQLPKDRFSAERLKGVDSTLKIQPAKLEDSAVYLCASSLPGLARDTQYFGPGTRLTVL.